Each of the 7 T cell receptor beta chains below was sequenced from the same sample in a study of blood T cell repertoires in COVID-19. Only in-frame clones appear in the TCRdb table, and some are missing; sequencing was by immunoSEQ multiplex PCR. The repertoire includes under 250,000 clones, around nine tenths of them detected once, and approximately 0.77% sits in the top ten. The specimen was peripheral blood. These receptors were obtained from a man in his 60s with COVID-19, enrolled during active disease.

The chain links TRBV30 to TRBJ2-7; a weak D match, TRBD2 (5 bases). V gave up 3 bases and J gave up 6 bases, with 21 bases separating them. The CDR3 is made up of 15 amino acids. Germline V gene sequence: CDR1 GTSNPN, CDR2 SVGIG (reference sequence). The CDR3 DNA follows: TGTGCCTGGAGGACCGCCGCGAAGAGGACTGGCGAGCAGTACTTC. Protein: CAWRTAAKRTGEQYF.

This chain links TRBV5-1 with TRBJ1-2, with TRBD1 identical over 12 bases. Germline loops: CDR1 SGHRS, CDR2 YFSETQ. The CDR3 is 13 residues long. With V trimmed by 4 bases and J by 6 bases, 1 base remained unmatched. The DNA for the CDR3 is TGCGCCAGCAGCGGGACAGGGGGCCATGGCTACACCTTC. Translating gives CASSGTGGHGYTF.

This clone has only one observation. The genes are TRBV19 and TRBJ1-3; TRBD1 might be the D (6 bases). V was pared by 4 bases and J by 2 bases, with 9 bases between. This CDR3 is built from 14 residues. In germline, CDR1 is LNHDA, CDR2 SQIVND (reference sequence). The CDR3 reads CASSTGDTGNTIYF. CDR3 nucleotide sequence: TGTGCCAGTAGTACAGGGGACACTGGAAACACCATATATTTT.

J is TRBJ1-3 and V is TRBV6-5, with TRBD1 matching over 9 bases. The CDR3 is made up of 15 amino acids. Losses at the gene ends were 0 bases for V and 8 bases for J; bases not matched to a gene: 5. Germline CDR1 is MNHEY and CDR2 is SVGAGI. CDR3 in amino acids: CASSYSRTGADTIYF. In DNA, the CDR3 is TGTGCCAGCAGTTACTCCCGGACAGGGGCGGACACCATATATTTT.

The chain joins TRBV11-3 to TRBJ2-3; D call uncertain. The CDR3 sequence is 14 residues long. The V end was cut by 1 base, the J end by 0 bases, with 5 bases between. Germline V CDR1 and CDR2: SGHNT, YENEEA. The CDR3 sequence: CASSLGGSTDTQYF. CDR3 DNA sequence: TGTGCCAGCAGCTTAGGCGGTAGCACAGATACGCAGTATTTT.

The chain uses TRBV7-3 and TRBJ1-2; D gene unclear. The CDR3 loop spans 13 amino acids. Germline V gives CDR1 SGHTA, CDR2 FQGTGA. V was clipped by 5 bases and J by 0 bases, with 7 bases between them. CDR3 bases: TGTGCCAGCAGCGTGTCGGCTAACTATGGCTACACCTTC. This encodes CASSVSANYGYTF.

This clone was detected only a few times. The V gene is TRBV18, the J gene TRBJ2-1, with 10 bases that match TRBD2. The CDR3 covers 18 residues. CDR1 KGHSH and CDR2 LQKENI come from the germline V gene. V shed 0 bases and J 8 bases; nucleotides not matched to a gene: 13. The CDR3: CASSPPSRASGRIHEQFF. Here the CDR3 DNA reads TGTGCCAGCTCACCACCTAGCAGGGCTAGCGGGAGAATCCATGAGCAGTTCTTC.